These 8 T cell receptor beta chains originate from one sample sequenced in a study of blood T cell repertoires in COVID-19. Generated by immunoSEQ multiplex PCR, the TCRdb table keeps only in-frame clones and is missing some. The sample lists 180,000 or so clones; around 83% were seen once. The sequenced sample consisted of PBMCs or T cells enriched from blood (not recorded which). These receptors originate from a woman aged 45-59 years in a cohort exposed to, infected with or recovered from COVID-19 (not recorded which).

The chain joins TRBV2 to TRBJ1-2, with no clear D. The CDR3 extends over 13 amino acids. Germline V CDR1 and CDR2: SNHLY, FYNNEI. Trimming removed 7 bases at V and 5 bases at J, with 14 bases between. The chain's CDR3 is CASKVRGGYGYTF. The CDR3 DNA follows: TGTGCCAGCAAAGTCCGGGGAGGATATGGCTACACCTTC.

The chain joins TRBV28 to TRBJ1-5, with D maybe TRBD1 (6 bases). CDR1 is MDHEN and CDR2 is SYDVKM in the germline V gene. With 8 bases removed from V and 4 bases from J, the gap between germline ends came to 15 bases. This CDR3 is built from 14 residues. The CDR3 DNA follows: TGTGCCAGCCTGAGTGGGGGCGCGAATCAGCCCCAGCATTTT. It translates to CASLSGGANQPQHF.

The rearrangement links TRBV5-6 to TRBJ2-1, with a tentative D call TRBD1 (6 bases). V lost 2 bases to trimming and J lost 2 bases, with 11 bases between them. Looked up from germline, CDR1 is SGHDT and CDR2 is YYEEEE. The CDR3 is 15 amino acids. This CDR3 reads CASSLGGTAYNEQFF. In DNA, the CDR3 is TGTGCCAGCAGCTTAGGGGGTACTGCCTACAATGAGCAGTTCTTC. The full variable domain, in which reference TRBV5-6 and TRBJ2-1 provide the parts outside the CDR3, is DAGVTQSPTHLIKTRGQQVTLRCSPKSGHDTVSWYQQALGQGPQFIFQYYEEEERQRGNFPDRFSGHQFPNYSSELNVNALLLGDSALYLCASSLGGTAYNEQFFGPGTRLTVL.

The table lists this clone with a few counts. The chain couples TRBV30 to TRBJ1-1, with D hard to call. Germline lookup yields CDR1 GTSNPN and CDR2 SVGIG (reference sequence). The CDR3 has 13 amino acids. V lost 5 bases, J lost 6 bases, and 16 bases lay in between. The CDR3: CAWALTGMAEAFF. The CDR3 coding sequence is TGTGCCTGGGCCCTAACGGGGATGGCTGAAGCTTTCTTT. The whole variable domain, remainder taken from reference TRBV30 and TRBJ1-1, is SQTIHQWPATLVQPVGSPLSLECTVEGTSNPNLYWYRQAAGRGLQLLFYSVGIGQISSEVPQNLSASRPQDRQFILSSKKLLLSDSGFYLCAWALTGMAEAFFGQGTRLTVV.

The chain links TRBV11-2 to TRBJ2-5, with 7 bases that match TRBD1. V was clipped by 4 bases and J by 2 bases; unmatched bases: 1. In germline, CDR1 is SGHAT, CDR2 FQNNGV. The CDR3 is made up of 13 amino acids. This chain's CDR3 is CASSWGQQETQYF. CDR3 coding DNA: TGTGCCAGCAGCTGGGGACAGCAAGAGACCCAGTACTTC.

The V call is TRBV2, the J call TRBJ1-5; 9 bases align to TRBD1. CDR3 length: 18 amino acids. Germline trimming cut 8 bases from V and 0 bases from J; bases unmatched to any gene: 14. From germline, CDR1 is SNHLY and CDR2 FYNNEI. The CDR3 spells CASGLRTGETPSNQPQHF. CDR3 nucleotide sequence: TGTGCCAGCGGATTAAGGACAGGGGAAACCCCTAGCAATCAGCCCCAGCATTTT.

This chain uses TRBV6-6 with TRBJ1-1; D is possibly TRBD1 (6 bases). Trimming removed 0 bases from V and 7 bases from J, with 18 bases in between. CDR3 size: 16 residues. Germline V CDR1 and CDR2: MNHNY, SVGAGI (reference sequence). CDR3 sequence (DNA): TGTGCCAGCAGTTACTCCCAGGGGCCTGGGTGGAGTGAAGCTTTCTTT. This translates into CASSYSQGPGWSEAFF.

This sequence joins TRBV10-3 and TRBJ1-5; D possibly corresponds to TRBD1 (5 bases). Germline CDR1 reads ENHRY; CDR2 reads SYGVKD. There are 16 residues in the CDR3. V shed 10 bases and J shed 0 bases, with 19 bases lying between them. The CDR3 sequence is CATRGGVLDSNQPQHF. The CDR3 DNA reads TGTGCCACCCGGGGAGGGGTCCTAGATAGCAATCAGCCCCAGCATTTT.